These 14 T cell receptor beta chains share one sample of origin, sequenced in a study of T cells in Graves' hyperthyroidism and ophthalmopathy (dated by TCRdb to between 2018 and 2021). Library preparation was by multiplex PCR. This sample was sequenced with an Illumina HiSeq 2000. TCR beta CDR3 regions were amplified from RNA transcripts. The TCR CDR3 was subjected to a first round of RT-PCR using the HTBI primer set and the Qiagen OneStep RT-PCR kit. The raw public data were reprocessed by TCRdb itself: fastp quality trimming at Q25, MiXCR clonotype calling, in-frame beta chains only. A single entry per CDR3 protein holds the most common genes and DNA from its merged rows. This sample gives around 350,000 distinct CDR3 sequences in total; 12% to 15% of them show up just once. Roughly a fifth of the sample rests with the top ten. Sequencing input: blood. The source of these receptors is a woman aged 60 to 75 with Graves' ophthalmopathy.

A few counts support this clonotype. This sequence joins TRBV27 and TRBJ2-7; 10 nucleotides agree with TRBD2. CDR1 and CDR2 (germline): MNHEY, SMNVEV (reference sequence). The trim removed 6 bases at V and 4 bases at J, leaving 6 bases unmatched. The CDR3 has 14 amino acids. CDR3 region: CASSLRTSGYEQYF. The CDR3 DNA reads as TGTGCCAGCAGCCTCAGGACTAGCGGATACGAGCAGTACTTC.

About this clonotype itself: A much larger clone differs from this one at a single base, so this may be a read error. The chain combines TRBV20-1 with TRBJ2-1; TRBD2 agrees at 13 bases. Per the germline V gene, CDR1 is DFQATT and CDR2 is SNEGSKA (reference sequence). The CDR3 is made up of 16 amino acids. For the CDR3, the DNA is TGCAGTGCTAGAGATCCACTAGCGGGAGGGAACAATGAGCAGCTCTTC. This translates into CSARDPLAGGNNEQLF.

This clonotype appeared a few times. The J gene is TRBJ2-1, the V gene TRBV20-1; 16 nucleotides agree with TRBD2. This CDR3 spans 17 amino acids. CDR1 and CDR2 from the germline V gene are DFQATT and SNEGSKA (reference sequence). V lost 4 bases and J lost 4; bases outside the gene matches: 7. The CDR3 DNA reads TGCAGTGCTAAGGGACTAGCGGGAGGGCCGGAATACAATGAGCAGTTCTTC. Translated, it gives CSAKGLAGGPEYNEQFF.

This clonotype was observed at least ten times. V usage is TRBV7-2 and J usage is TRBJ2-3; TRBD1 matches 8 bases. V gave up 5 bases and J gave up 0 bases; unmatched junction bases: 7. Germline lookup yields CDR1 SGHTA and CDR2 FQGNSA. CDR3 size: 16 residues. CDR3 DNA sequence: TGTGCCAGCAGCGGATACAGGGGGTCTAGCACAGATACGCAGTATTTT. It translates to CASSGYRGSSTDTQYF.

The genes are TRBV18 and TRBJ2-2; 8 bases are shared with TRBD1. Germline V gene sequence: CDR1 KGHSH, CDR2 LQKENI. J was trimmed by 5 bases and V by 3 bases; bases with no gene match: 11. The CDR3 sequence is 17 residues long. CDR3 sequence reads: CASSPRAGGARTGELFF. The CDR3 coding sequence is TGTGCCAGCTCACCCCGGGCAGGGGGCGCGAGGACCGGGGAGCTGTTTTTT. The full variable domain, with the rest looked up from reference TRBV18 and TRBJ2-2, is NAGVMQNPRHLVRRRGQEARLRCSPMKGHSHVYWYRQLPEEGLKFMVYLQKENIIDESGMPKERFSAEFPKEGPSILRIQQVVRGDSAAYFCASSPRAGGARTGELFFGEGSRLTVL.

This clonotype was seen many times. The chain links TRBV6-1 to TRBJ2-7; TRBD2 is a possible D gene (6 bases). Trimming took off 7 bases at V and 5 bases at J, with 15 bases between the two ends. The CDR3 sequence is 13 residues long. Germline V gene sequence: CDR1 MNHNS, CDR2 SASEGT. The CDR3 nucleotides read TGTGCCAGCATCCCGTCGGGGGATCACGAGCAGTACTTC. Residues: CASIPSGDHEQYF.

This clonotype was picked up a small number of times. CDR3 in DNA: TGTGCCAGCACCCGAACGCCCGGCTACAATGAGCAGTTCTTC. Translation gives CASTRTPGYNEQFF. This sequence joins TRBV7-6 and TRBJ2-1; D is uncertain. CDR1 is SGHVS, CDR2 FNYEAQ, per germline. The CDR3 length is 14 residues. V was pared by 7 bases and J by 3 bases, with 13 bases between.

At least ten counts were recorded for this clonotype. CDR3 DNA: TGTGCCAGCAGTTTAACTAGCCCCTCGGGGCTGTTTTTT. Amino acids: CASSLTSPSGLFF. V usage is TRBV12-3 or TRBV12-4 and J usage is TRBJ2-2; D is possibly TRBD2 (6 bases). Trimming left V 2 bases short and J 13 bases short, with 14 bases between. This CDR3 contains 13 residues.

This clonotype was counted at least ten times. The chain uses TRBV20-1 and TRBJ1-1, with 8 bases matching TRBD1. From germline, CDR1 is DFQATT and CDR2 SNEGSKA (reference sequence). V was clipped by 5 bases and J by 9 bases; unmatched bases: 8. There are 12 residues in the CDR3. In DNA form, the CDR3 reads TGCAGTGCTCCAGACCAGGGGGCTCAAGCTTTCTTT. Translating gives CSAPDQGAQAFF.

This clonotype was counted many times. The rearrangement links TRBV11-3 to TRBJ2-1; 9 bases line up with TRBD2. Trimming removed 10 bases from V and 7 bases from J; junction bases left unmatched: 20. CDR1 SGHNT and CDR2 YENEEA come from the germline V gene. The CDR3 has 17 residues. The CDR3 region is CANAMASGTPSRNEQFF. CDR3 bases: TGTGCCAACGCCATGGCTAGCGGGACCCCCTCCCGAAATGAGCAGTTCTTC.

In its sample, this clonotype was seen many times. The chain joins TRBV7-2 to TRBJ2-3, with 9 bases matching TRBD1. V was pared by 3 bases and J by 5 bases, with 3 bases of the junction left unmatched. The germline gives CDR1 SGHTA, CDR2 FQGNSA. The CDR3 sequence is 14 residues long. The CDR3 is CASSLNRGQDTQYF. CDR3 in DNA: TGTGCCAGCAGCTTGAACAGGGGGCAAGATACGCAGTATTTT.

This clonotype was observed many times. This rearrangement joins TRBV7-3 to TRBJ2-3; D is possibly TRBD1 or TRBD2 (5 bases each). V was clipped by 1 base and J by 5 bases, with 13 bases between them. Germline assignment: CDR1 SGHTA and CDR2 FQGTGA. The CDR3 totals 15 residues. This CDR3 reads CASSLNGGGGDTQYF. In DNA, the CDR3 is TGTGCCAGCAGCTTAAATGGTGGGGGTGGAGATACGCAGTATTTT. Full variable domain (missing parts from reference TRBV7-3 and TRBJ2-3): GAGVSQTPSNKVTEKGKYVELRCDPISGHTALYWYRQSLGQGPEFLIYFQGTGAADDSGLPNDRFFAVRPEGSVSTLKIQRTERGDSAVYLCASSLNGGGGDTQYFGPGTRLTVL.

Regarding this clonotype: The junction differs from germline at one of its ends, possibly a read error. The V call is TRBV29-1, the J call TRBJ2-1, with 7 bases identical to TRBD1. The CDR3 consists of 14 residues. Germline CDR1 and CDR2: SQVTM and ANQGSEA. CDR3 region: CSAERTGVAYEQFF. For the CDR3, the DNA is TGCAGCGCTGAAAGAACAGGGGTCGCTTATGAGCAGTTCTTC.

At least ten counts were recorded for this clonotype. The chain uses TRBV18 and TRBJ2-7, with TRBD1 matching 8 bases. V was clipped by 1 base and J by 6 bases; unmatched bases: 5. Germline V lookup: CDR1 KGHSH, CDR2 LQKENI. The CDR3 spans 14 residues. The CDR3 nucleotides read TGTGCCAGCTCACCACTCGACAGGGGAGGCGAGCAGTACTTC. This gives the protein CASSPLDRGGEQYF.